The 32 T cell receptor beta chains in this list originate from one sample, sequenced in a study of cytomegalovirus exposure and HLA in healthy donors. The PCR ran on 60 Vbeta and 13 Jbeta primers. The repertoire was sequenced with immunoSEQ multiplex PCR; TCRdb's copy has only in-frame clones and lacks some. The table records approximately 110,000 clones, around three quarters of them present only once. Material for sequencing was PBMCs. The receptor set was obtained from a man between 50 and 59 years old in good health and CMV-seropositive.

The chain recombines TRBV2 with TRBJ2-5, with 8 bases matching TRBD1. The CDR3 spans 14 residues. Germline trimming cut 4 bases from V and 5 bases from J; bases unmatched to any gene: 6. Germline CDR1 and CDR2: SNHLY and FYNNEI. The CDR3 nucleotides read TGTGCCAGCAGTGGCAGGGGGCGTTCGGAGACCCAGTACTTC. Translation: CASSGRGRSETQYF. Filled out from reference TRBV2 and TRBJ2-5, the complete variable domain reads EPEVTQTPSHQVTQMGQEVILRCVPISNHLYFYWYRQILGQKVEFLVSFYNNEISEKSEIFDDQFSVERPDGSNFTLKIRSTKLEDSAMYFCASSGRGRSETQYFGPGTRLLVL.

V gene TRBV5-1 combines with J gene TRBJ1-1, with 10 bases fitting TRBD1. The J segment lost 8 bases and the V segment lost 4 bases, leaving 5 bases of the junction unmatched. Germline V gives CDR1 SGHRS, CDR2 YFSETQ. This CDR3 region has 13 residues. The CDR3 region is CASSVRQGAEAFF. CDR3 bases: TGCGCCAGCAGCGTCCGACAGGGGGCCGAAGCTTTCTTT.

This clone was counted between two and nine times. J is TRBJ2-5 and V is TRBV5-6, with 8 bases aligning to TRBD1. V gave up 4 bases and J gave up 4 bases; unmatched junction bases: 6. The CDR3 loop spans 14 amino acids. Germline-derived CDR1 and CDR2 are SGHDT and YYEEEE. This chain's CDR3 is CASSLETGVETQYF. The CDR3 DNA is TGTGCCAGCAGCCTAGAGACAGGGGTAGAGACCCAGTACTTC.

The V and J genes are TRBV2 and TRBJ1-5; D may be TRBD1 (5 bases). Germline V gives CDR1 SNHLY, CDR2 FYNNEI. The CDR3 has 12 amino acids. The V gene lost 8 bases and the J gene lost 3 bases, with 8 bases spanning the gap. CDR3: CASAQANQPQHF. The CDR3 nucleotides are TGTGCCAGCGCACAGGCCAATCAGCCCCAGCATTTT. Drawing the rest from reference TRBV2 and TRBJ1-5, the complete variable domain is EPEVTQTPSHQVTQMGQEVILRCVPISNHLYFYWYRQILGQKVEFLVSFYNNEISEKSEIFDDQFSVERPDGSNFTLKIRSTKLEDSAMYFCASAQANQPQHFGDGTRLSIL.

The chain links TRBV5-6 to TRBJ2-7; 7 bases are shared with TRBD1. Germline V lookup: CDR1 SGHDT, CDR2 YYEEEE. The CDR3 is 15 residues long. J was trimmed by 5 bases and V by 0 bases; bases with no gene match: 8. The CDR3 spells CASSLAGTASDEQYF. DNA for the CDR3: TGTGCCAGCAGCTTGGCCGGGACAGCCAGCGACGAGCAGTACTTC.

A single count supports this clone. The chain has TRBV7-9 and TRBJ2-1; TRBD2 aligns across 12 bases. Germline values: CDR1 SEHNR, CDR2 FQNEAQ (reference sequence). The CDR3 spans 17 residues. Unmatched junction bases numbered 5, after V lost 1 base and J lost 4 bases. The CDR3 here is CASSLGTSGIKYNEQFF. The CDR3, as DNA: TGTGCCAGCAGCTTAGGGACTAGCGGGATCAAGTACAATGAGCAGTTCTTC.

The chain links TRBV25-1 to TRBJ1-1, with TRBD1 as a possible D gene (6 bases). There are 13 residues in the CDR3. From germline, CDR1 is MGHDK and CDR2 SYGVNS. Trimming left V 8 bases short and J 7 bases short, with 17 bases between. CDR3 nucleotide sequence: TGTGCCAGCGCACAGGGTAGTAGGGGTGAAGCTTTCTTT. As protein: CASAQGSRGEAFF.

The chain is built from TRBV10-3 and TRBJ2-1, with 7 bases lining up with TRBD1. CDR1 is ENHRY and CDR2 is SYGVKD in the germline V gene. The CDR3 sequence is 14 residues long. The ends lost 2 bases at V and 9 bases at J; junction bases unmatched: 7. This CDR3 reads CAISEGQEVGEQFF. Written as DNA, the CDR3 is TGTGCCATCAGTGAGGGACAGGAGGTGGGTGAGCAGTTCTTC.

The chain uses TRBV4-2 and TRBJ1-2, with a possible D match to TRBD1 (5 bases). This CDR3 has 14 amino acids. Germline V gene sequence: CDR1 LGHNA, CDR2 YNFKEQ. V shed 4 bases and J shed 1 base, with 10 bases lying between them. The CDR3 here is CASSLNRINYGYTF. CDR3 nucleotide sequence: TGTGCCAGCAGCCTAAACAGGATTAACTATGGCTACACCTTC.

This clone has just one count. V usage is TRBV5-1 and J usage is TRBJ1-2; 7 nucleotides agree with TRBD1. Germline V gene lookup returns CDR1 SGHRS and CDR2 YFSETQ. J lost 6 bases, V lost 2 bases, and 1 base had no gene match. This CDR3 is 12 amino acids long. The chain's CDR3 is CASSFQGDGYTF. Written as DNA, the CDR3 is TGCGCCAGCAGCTTCCAGGGGGATGGCTACACCTTC.

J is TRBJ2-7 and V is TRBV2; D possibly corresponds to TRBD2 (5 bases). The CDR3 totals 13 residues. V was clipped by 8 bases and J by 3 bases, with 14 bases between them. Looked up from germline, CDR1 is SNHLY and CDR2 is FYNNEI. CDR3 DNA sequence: TGTGCCAGCGTGACGGGAATTAACTACGAGCAGTACTTC. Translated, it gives CASVTGINYEQYF.

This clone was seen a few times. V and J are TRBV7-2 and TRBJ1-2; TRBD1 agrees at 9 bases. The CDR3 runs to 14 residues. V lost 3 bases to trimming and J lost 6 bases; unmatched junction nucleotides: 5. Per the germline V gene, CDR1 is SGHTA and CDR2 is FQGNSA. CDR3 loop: CASSLVRTGDGYTF. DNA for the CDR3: TGTGCCAGCAGCTTGGTCAGGACAGGGGATGGCTACACCTTC.

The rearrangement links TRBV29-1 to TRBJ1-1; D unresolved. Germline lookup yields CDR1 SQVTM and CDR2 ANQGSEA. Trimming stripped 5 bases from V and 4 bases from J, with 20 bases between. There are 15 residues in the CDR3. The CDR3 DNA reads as TGCAGCGTTTCGGGAGGCTGGGGTATGAGCACTGAAGCTTTCTTT. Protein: CSVSGGWGMSTEAFF.

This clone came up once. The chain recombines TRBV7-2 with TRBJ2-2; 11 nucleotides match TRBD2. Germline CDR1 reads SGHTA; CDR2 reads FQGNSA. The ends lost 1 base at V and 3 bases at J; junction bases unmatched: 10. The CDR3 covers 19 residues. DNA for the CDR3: TGTGCCAGCAGCTTAGGTTGGCTAGCGGGGGGCGGGGACACCGGGGAGCTGTTTTTT. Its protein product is CASSLGWLAGGGDTGELFF.

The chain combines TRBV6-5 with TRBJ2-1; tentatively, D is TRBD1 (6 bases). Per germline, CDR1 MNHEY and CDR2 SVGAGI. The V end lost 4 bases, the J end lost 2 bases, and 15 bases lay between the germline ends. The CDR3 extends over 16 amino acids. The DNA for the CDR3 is TGTGCCAGCAGTTTCGGACAGTCCCTACCCTACAATGAGCAGTTCTTC. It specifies CASSFGQSLPYNEQFF.

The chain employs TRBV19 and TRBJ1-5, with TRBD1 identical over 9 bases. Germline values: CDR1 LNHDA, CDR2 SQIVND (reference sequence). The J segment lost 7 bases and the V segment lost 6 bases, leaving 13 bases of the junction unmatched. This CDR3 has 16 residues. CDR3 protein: CASSTTRDRVGQPQHF. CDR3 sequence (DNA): TGTGCCAGTAGCACCACCCGGGACAGGGTGGGCCAGCCCCAGCATTTT.

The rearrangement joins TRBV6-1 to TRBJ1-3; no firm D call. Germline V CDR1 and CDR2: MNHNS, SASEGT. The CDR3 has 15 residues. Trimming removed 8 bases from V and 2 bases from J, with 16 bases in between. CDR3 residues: CASGLNNRPGNTIYF. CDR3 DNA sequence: TGTGCCAGCGGTCTCAACAACCGTCCTGGAAACACCATATATTTT.

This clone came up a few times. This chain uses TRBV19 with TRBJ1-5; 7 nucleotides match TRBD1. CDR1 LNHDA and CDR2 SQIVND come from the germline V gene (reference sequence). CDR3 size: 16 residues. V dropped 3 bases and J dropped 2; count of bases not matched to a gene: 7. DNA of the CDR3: TGTGCCAGTAGTATTAGGGGGCAGCGGGGCAATCAGCCCCAGCATTTT. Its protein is CASSIRGQRGNQPQHF.

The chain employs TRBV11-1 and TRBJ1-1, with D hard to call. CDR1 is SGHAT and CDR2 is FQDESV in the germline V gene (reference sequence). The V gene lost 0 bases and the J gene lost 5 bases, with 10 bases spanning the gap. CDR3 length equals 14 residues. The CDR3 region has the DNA TGTGCCAGCAGCTTAGCAACCAGAGGAACTGAAGCTTTCTTT. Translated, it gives CASSLATRGTEAFF.

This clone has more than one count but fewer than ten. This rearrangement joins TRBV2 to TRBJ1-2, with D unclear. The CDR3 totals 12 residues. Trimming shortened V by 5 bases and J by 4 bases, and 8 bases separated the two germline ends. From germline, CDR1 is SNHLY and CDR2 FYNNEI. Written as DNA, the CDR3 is TGTGCCAGCAGTACCTCGGTCTATGGCTACACCTTC. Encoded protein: CASSTSVYGYTF.

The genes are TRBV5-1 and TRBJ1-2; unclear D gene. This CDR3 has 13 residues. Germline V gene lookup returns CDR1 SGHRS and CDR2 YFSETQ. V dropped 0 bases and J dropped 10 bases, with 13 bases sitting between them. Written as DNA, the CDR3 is TGCGCCAGCAGCTTGGGACGGCTAGATGTCTACACCTTC. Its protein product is CASSLGRLDVYTF. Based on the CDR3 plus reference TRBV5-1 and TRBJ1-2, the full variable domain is KAGVTQTPRYLIKTRGQQVTLSCSPISGHRSVSWYQQTPGQGLQFLFEYFSETQRNKGNFPGRFSGRQFSNSRSEMNVSTLELGDSALYLCASSLGRLDVYTFGSGTRLTVV.

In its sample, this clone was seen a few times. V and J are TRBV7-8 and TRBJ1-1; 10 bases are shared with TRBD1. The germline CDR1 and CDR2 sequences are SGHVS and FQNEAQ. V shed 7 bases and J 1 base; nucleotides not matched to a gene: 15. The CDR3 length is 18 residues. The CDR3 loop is CASTVPGQGRGWNTEAFF. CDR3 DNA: TGTGCCAGCACTGTCCCGGGACAGGGGCGGGGATGGAACACTGAAGCTTTCTTT.

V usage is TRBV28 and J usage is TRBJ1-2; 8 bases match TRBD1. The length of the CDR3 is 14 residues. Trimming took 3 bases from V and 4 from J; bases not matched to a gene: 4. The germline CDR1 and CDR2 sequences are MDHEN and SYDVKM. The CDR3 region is CASSFSGTGYGYTF. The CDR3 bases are TGTGCCAGCAGTTTCTCCGGGACAGGCTATGGCTACACCTTC.

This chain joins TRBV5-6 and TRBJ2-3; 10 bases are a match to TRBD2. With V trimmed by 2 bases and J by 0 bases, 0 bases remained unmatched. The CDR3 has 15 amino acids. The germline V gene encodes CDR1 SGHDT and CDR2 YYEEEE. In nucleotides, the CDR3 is TGTGCCAGCAGCTTAGCGGGGGGGAGCACAGATACGCAGTATTTT. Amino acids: CASSLAGGSTDTQYF.

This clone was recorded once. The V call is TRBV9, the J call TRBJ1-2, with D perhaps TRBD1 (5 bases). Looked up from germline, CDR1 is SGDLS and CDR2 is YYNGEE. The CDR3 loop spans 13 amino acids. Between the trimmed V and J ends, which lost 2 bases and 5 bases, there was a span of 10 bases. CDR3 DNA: TGTGCCAGCAGCGTGGGCGGGGCGTATGGCTACACCTTC. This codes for CASSVGGAYGYTF.

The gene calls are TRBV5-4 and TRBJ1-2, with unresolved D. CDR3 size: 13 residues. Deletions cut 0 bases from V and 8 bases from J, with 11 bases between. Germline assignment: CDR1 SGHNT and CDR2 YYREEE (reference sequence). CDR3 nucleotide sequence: TGTGCCAGCAGCTTGGACAGCCTTGGAGGCTACACCTTC. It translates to CASSLDSLGGYTF.

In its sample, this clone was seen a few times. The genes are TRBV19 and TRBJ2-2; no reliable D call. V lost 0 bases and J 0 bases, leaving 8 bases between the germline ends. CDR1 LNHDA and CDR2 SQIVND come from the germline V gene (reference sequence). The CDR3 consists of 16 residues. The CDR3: CASSIDRLANTGELFF. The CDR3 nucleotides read TGTGCCAGTAGTATAGATCGCCTAGCGAACACCGGGGAGCTGTTTTTT.

CDR3 sequence: CASSDGQGPNTEAFF. Here the CDR3 DNA reads TGTGCCAGCAGCGACGGACAGGGCCCCAACACTGAAGCTTTCTTT. The chain links TRBV14 to TRBJ1-1, with TRBD1 matching 8 bases. The V segment lost 5 bases and the J segment 2 bases; nucleotides outside the gene matches: 7. CDR1 is SGHDN and CDR2 is FVKESK in the germline V gene. The CDR3 is 15 residues long.

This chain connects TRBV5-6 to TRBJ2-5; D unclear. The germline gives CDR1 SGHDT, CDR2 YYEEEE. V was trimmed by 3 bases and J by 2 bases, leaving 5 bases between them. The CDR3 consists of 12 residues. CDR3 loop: CASSSFQETQYF. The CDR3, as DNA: TGTGCCAGCAGCTCGTTTCAAGAGACCCAGTACTTC.

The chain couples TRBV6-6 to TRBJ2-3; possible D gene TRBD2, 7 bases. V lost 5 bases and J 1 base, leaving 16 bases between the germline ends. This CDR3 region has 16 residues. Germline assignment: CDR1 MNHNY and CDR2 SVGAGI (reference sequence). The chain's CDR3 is CASSQRGGAGTDTQYF. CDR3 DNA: TGTGCCAGCAGTCAACGAGGGGGGGCCGGCACAGATACGCAGTATTTT.

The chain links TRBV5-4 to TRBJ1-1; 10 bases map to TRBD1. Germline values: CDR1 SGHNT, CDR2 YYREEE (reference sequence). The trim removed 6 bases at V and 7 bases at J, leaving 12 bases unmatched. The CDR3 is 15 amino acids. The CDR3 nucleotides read TGTGCCAGCACCCTGGACAGGGGGTCCGCTCATGAAGCTTTCTTT. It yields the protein CASTLDRGSAHEAFF.

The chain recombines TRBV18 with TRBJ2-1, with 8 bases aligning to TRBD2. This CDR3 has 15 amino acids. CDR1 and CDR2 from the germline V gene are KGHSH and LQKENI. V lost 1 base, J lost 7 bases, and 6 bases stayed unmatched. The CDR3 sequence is CASSPLAGTRNEQFF. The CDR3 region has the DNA TGTGCCAGCTCACCACTAGCGGGAACGCGGAATGAGCAGTTCTTC.